These 30 T cell receptor beta chains originate from one sample sequenced in a study of blood T cell repertoires in COVID-19. Profiling relied on immunoSEQ multiplex PCR, and the TCRdb table lists in-frame clones only, not all of them. The table includes about 130,000 clones, approximately 85% detected once. The sequenced material came from peripheral blood. These receptors all come from a human donor in a cohort sampled during active COVID-19.

The chain has TRBV4-1 and TRBJ1-4; TRBD1 is a possible D gene (5 bases). Germline-derived CDR1 and CDR2 are MGHRA and YSYEKL. The CDR3 consists of 15 residues. The V gene lost 4 bases and the J gene lost 5 bases, with 14 bases spanning the gap. CDR3: CASSLLGLMNEKLFF. The CDR3 bases are TGCGCCAGCAGCCTACTGGGACTTATGAATGAAAAACTGTTTTTT.

The chain links TRBV7-8 to TRBJ2-7; TRBD1 matches at 7 bases. Unmatched junction bases numbered 2, after V lost 1 base and J lost 2 bases. The CDR3 is 14 amino acids. Per germline, CDR1 SGHVS and CDR2 FQNEAQ. The CDR3 protein is CASSLVTGAYEQYV. In DNA form, the CDR3 reads TGTGCCAGCAGCTTAGTAACAGGGGCCTACGAGCAGTACGTC.

The chain recombines TRBV3-1 (or the pseudogene TRBV3-2) with TRBJ2-5; D is possibly TRBD2 (5 bases). The CDR3 consists of 14 residues. Germline V lookup: CDR1 LGHDT, CDR2 YNNKEL (reference sequence). V lost 2 bases and J 4 bases, leaving 11 bases between the germline ends. The CDR3 reads CASSQRGWGETQYF. The DNA of the CDR3 is TGTGCCAGCAGCCAACGGGGATGGGGAGAGACCCAGTACTTC.

The V gene is TRBV11-3, the J gene TRBJ2-3; 9 positions agree with TRBD2. Germline V CDR1 and CDR2: SGHNT, YENEEA. Germline trimming cut 3 bases from V and 0 bases from J; bases unmatched to any gene: 7. CDR3 length: 17 residues. CDR3 sequence reads: CASSFSLAGLSTDTQYF. The DNA for the CDR3 is TGTGCCAGCAGCTTCTCCCTAGCGGGACTAAGCACAGATACGCAGTATTTT.

The chain recombines TRBV5-1 with TRBJ1-2, with 10 nucleotides matching TRBD1. Germline values: CDR1 SGHRS, CDR2 YFSETQ. V was pared by 7 bases and J by 1 base, with 4 bases of the junction left unmatched. CDR3 length: 14 amino acids. The CDR3 protein is CASGRDRGNYGYTF. CDR3 coding DNA: TGCGCCAGCGGAAGGGACAGGGGTAACTATGGCTACACCTTC.

This chain joins TRBV25-1 and TRBJ1-4, with a tentative D call TRBD1 (6 bases). This CDR3 region has 16 residues. Germline V gene data show CDR1 as MGHDK and CDR2 as SYGVNS. V lost 3 bases to trimming and J lost 7 bases, with 18 bases between them. Written as DNA, the CDR3 is TGTGCCAGCAGTGATCTATTGGGGGGGCTCCGTGAAAAACTGTTTTTT. Translating it yields CASSDLLGGLREKLFF.

A single count supports this clone. The V gene is TRBV6-4, the J gene TRBJ1-1, with no clear D. The CDR3 has 10 amino acids. From germline, CDR1 is MRHNA and CDR2 SNTAGT. With 8 bases removed from V and 10 bases from J, the gap between germline ends came to 11 bases. Here the CDR3 DNA reads TGTGCCAGCCCTCCGGGTGGAGCTTTCTTT. Translated, it gives CASPPGGAFF.

This clone was observed once. The V gene is TRBV23-1, the J gene TRBJ1-1; no reliable D call. TRBV23-1 is an open reading frame whose function is uncertain. The CDR3 consists of 15 residues. V lost 4 bases and J 11 bases, leaving 23 bases between the germline ends. CDR3 sequence reads: CASSRSPGPSLGAFF. The CDR3 nucleotides are TGCGCCAGCAGTCGGAGCCCGGGTCCATCACTTGGGGCTTTCTTT.

This sequence joins TRBV28 and TRBJ2-7; 7 bases are shared with TRBD1. Germline V CDR1 and CDR2: MDHEN, SYDVKM. J gave up 1 base and V 7 bases, and 13 bases lay outside the gene matches. The CDR3 sequence is 16 residues long. The CDR3 nucleotides are TGTGCCAGCACATCAAGGGGGCCCACGACGTCCTACGAGCAGTACGTC. Translation gives CASTSRGPTTSYEQYV.

This clone occurred a few times. The chain combines TRBV7-9 with TRBJ2-1, with 9 nucleotides matching TRBD1. The germline CDR1 and CDR2 sequences are SEHNR and FQNEAQ (reference sequence). The trim removed 5 bases at V and 2 bases at J, leaving 7 bases unmatched. CDR3 size: 16 residues. CDR3 in amino acids: CASSPQGARPYNEQFF. DNA for the CDR3: TGTGCCAGCAGCCCACAGGGGGCCCGTCCCTACAATGAGCAGTTCTTC.

This rearrangement joins TRBV7-8 to TRBJ2-7; 10 positions match TRBD1. Germline CDR1 is SGHVS and CDR2 is FQNEAQ. V lost 3 bases, J lost 2 bases, and 4 bases stayed unmatched. The CDR3 is 15 residues long. The DNA of the CDR3 is TGTGCCAGCAGCTTTTTGGGACAGGGGACCTACGAGCAGTACTTC. Translated: CASSFLGQGTYEQYF.

V usage is TRBV10-3 and J usage is TRBJ2-3, with 9 bases that match TRBD1. This CDR3 is 15 amino acids long. V lost 6 bases to trimming and J lost 3 bases; unmatched junction nucleotides: 7. Looked up from germline, CDR1 is ENHRY and CDR2 is SYGVKD. CDR3 amino acids: CAISVGQGTTDTQYF. The CDR3 region has the DNA TGTGCCATCAGCGTGGGACAGGGAACGACAGATACGCAGTATTTT.

The chain is built from TRBV5-5 and TRBJ2-5; D might be TRBD2 (5 bases). The CDR3 length is 13 residues. Germline V gives CDR1 SGHKS, CDR2 YYEKEE (reference sequence). With 2 bases removed from V and 9 bases from J, the gap between germline ends came to 14 bases. The CDR3 DNA is TGTGCCAGCAGCTTCGGCGCGGAGGAGTCCCAGTACTTC. It translates to CASSFGAEESQYF.

The CDR3 is CAWTATANYGYTF. Here the CDR3 DNA reads TGTGCCTGGACCGCAACAGCTAACTATGGCTACACCTTC. This chain connects TRBV30 to TRBJ1-2, with D unresolved. Per germline, CDR1 GTSNPN and CDR2 SVGIG (reference sequence). V gave up 4 bases and J gave up 0 bases, with 9 bases separating them. This CDR3 is built from 13 residues.

This clone was seen just once. V usage is TRBV12-3 or TRBV12-4 and J usage is TRBJ2-7; the D gene is possibly TRBD2 (6 bases). The CDR3 has 13 residues. V shed 7 bases and J shed 7 bases, with 17 bases lying between them. The CDR3 loop reads CASNLSGGREQYF. The CDR3 DNA reads TGTGCCAGCAATCTCTCTGGGGGGAGAGAGCAGTACTTC.

This rearrangement joins TRBV19 to TRBJ1-5; maybe TRBD1 (5 bases). Germline V gives CDR1 LNHDA, CDR2 SQIVND (reference sequence). The ends were cut back, 6 bases at V and 6 bases at J, with 18 bases in the middle. The CDR3 totals 15 residues. The CDR3 DNA follows: TGTGCCAGTAGCCAGCGGGACGGTTTATTTCAGCCCCAGCATTTT. Its translation is CASSQRDGLFQPQHF.

The rearrangement links TRBV15 to TRBJ1-2; 9 bases map to TRBD1. This CDR3 spans 16 amino acids. CDR1 is LNHNV, CDR2 YYDKDF, per germline (reference sequence). The V and J ends lost 4 bases and 4 bases, in that order; junction bases with no gene match: 10. The CDR3 DNA sequence: TGTGCCACCAGCACGTATACAGGGGGCACGGGCTATGGCTACACCTTC. Its translation: CATSTYTGGTGYGYTF.

This clone was seen only once. The V gene is TRBV5-5, the J gene TRBJ2-5; 7 bases align to TRBD1. This CDR3 region has 17 residues. Per germline, CDR1 SGHKS and CDR2 YYEKEE (reference sequence). J lost 4 bases, V lost 4 bases, and 16 bases had no gene match. The CDR3 here is CASSPAPRTGLGETQYF. CDR3 coding DNA: TGTGCCAGCAGCCCCGCCCCCAGGACAGGTTTAGGAGAGACCCAGTACTTC.

This chain joins TRBV24-1 and TRBJ2-1, with TRBD2 matching over 8 bases. The J segment lost 2 bases and the V segment lost 5 bases, leaving 4 bases of the junction unmatched. The germline gives CDR1 KGHDR, CDR2 SFDVKD. This CDR3 has 15 residues. The CDR3 nucleotides read TGTGCCACCAGTGGGCGCGGGGGGACCTACAATGAGCAGTTCTTC. Translating it yields CATSGRGGTYNEQFF.

This clone was seen a few times. The CDR3 region has the DNA TGCGCCAGCAGCCTACAGGGTGCGGGTCAGCCCCAGCATTTT. Its protein product is CASSLQGAGQPQHF. The rearrangement joins TRBV5-1 to TRBJ1-5; D may be TRBD1 (6 bases). Germline-derived CDR1 and CDR2 are SGHRS and YFSETQ. The CDR3 length is 14 residues. Trimming left V 4 bases short and J 6 bases short, with 14 bases between.

The chain carries TRBV28 and TRBJ1-2; no definite D call. The CDR3 runs to 11 residues. Trimming shortened V by 7 bases and J by 1 base, and 4 bases separated the two germline ends. Per the germline V gene, CDR1 is MDHEN and CDR2 is SYDVKM. The CDR3 nucleotides are TGTGCCAGCACGTATAACTATGGCTACACCTTC. Amino acid sequence: CASTYNYGYTF.

This rearrangement joins TRBV11-2 to TRBJ2-7; D remains ambiguous. V dropped 2 bases and J dropped 6 bases, with 14 bases sitting between them. The CDR3 is 14 residues long. Germline values: CDR1 SGHAT, CDR2 FQNNGV. The chain's CDR3 is CASSLFSQTGEQYV. The DNA of the CDR3 is TGTGCCAGCAGCTTATTCTCACAGACCGGCGAGCAGTACGTC.

The chain recombines TRBV4-3 with TRBJ1-2; TRBD1 matches 7 bases. The CDR3 loop spans 16 amino acids. J gave up 4 bases and V 0 bases, and 8 bases lay outside the gene matches. Germline assignment: CDR1 LGHNA and CDR2 YSLEER. CDR3 sequence reads: CASSQDQTGLGYGYTF. The CDR3 DNA sequence: TGCGCCAGCAGCCAAGATCAGACAGGGTTGGGCTATGGCTACACCTTC.

This clone was observed a handful of times. The V call is TRBV27, the J call TRBJ2-1, with 7 bases aligning to TRBD2. V lost 3 bases and J lost 3; bases outside the gene matches: 2. Germline CDR1 reads MNHEY; CDR2 reads SMNVEV (reference sequence). CDR3 size: 14 residues. The CDR3 sequence is CASSLASGYNEQFF. In DNA form, the CDR3 reads TGTGCCAGCAGTTTGGCTAGCGGCTACAATGAGCAGTTCTTC.

This sequence joins TRBV1 and TRBJ1-4. TRBV1 is assigned pseudogene status. The CDR3 is made up of 12 amino acids. The chain's CDR3 is CTSSKRPEKLFF. CDR3 coding DNA: TGCACCAGCAGCAAGAGGCCGGAAAAACTGTTTTTT.

This clone appeared a few times. J is TRBJ1-2 and V is TRBV28; no firm D call. Trimming left V 6 bases short and J 8 bases short, with 19 bases between. This CDR3 region has 14 residues. Germline V gives CDR1 MDHEN, CDR2 SYDVKM. The CDR3 protein is CASRLVPKLSGYTF. In DNA form, the CDR3 reads TGTGCCAGCAGGCTAGTCCCGAAGCTATCCGGCTACACCTTC.

There are a few counts of this clone. CDR3 coding DNA: TGTGCCAGCAGCCCTCAGGCAGGGGGCAGGTACGAGCAGTACTTC. Its translation: CASSPQAGGRYEQYF. The chain joins TRBV5-4 to TRBJ2-7, with 8 positions matching TRBD1. V lost 4 bases, J lost 4 bases, and 10 bases stayed unmatched. CDR3 length: 15 amino acids. The germline CDR1 and CDR2 sequences are SGHNT and YYREEE (reference sequence).

This clone was seen a handful of times. Here the CDR3 DNA reads TGTGCCAGCAGCTTTGTGGTAGCGGGGGGCGCCGGTCCAGATACGCAGTATTTT. Translated, it gives CASSFVVAGGAGPDTQYF. The V gene is TRBV5-6, the J gene TRBJ2-3, with TRBD2 matching 10 bases. The CDR3 is 18 residues long. Germline loops: CDR1 SGHDT, CDR2 YYEEEE. With 2 bases clipped from V and 4 bases from J, the junction kept 13 bases outside the gene matches. Filled out from reference TRBV5-6 and TRBJ2-3, the complete variable domain reads DAGVTQSPTHLIKTRGQQVTLRCSPKSGHDTVSWYQQALGQGPQFIFQYYEEEERQRGNFPDRFSGHQFPNYSSELNVNALLLGDSALYLCASSFVVAGGAGPDTQYFGPGTRLTVL.

This chain joins TRBV12-3 or TRBV12-4 and TRBJ1-1; maybe TRBD1 (5 bases). V shed 5 bases and J shed 4 bases, with 11 bases lying between them. This CDR3 is 13 amino acids long. This chain's CDR3 is CASSLRQLTEAFF. In DNA form, the CDR3 reads TGTGCCAGCAGTCTCCGACAGCTCACTGAAGCTTTCTTT.

The gene calls are TRBV19 and TRBJ2-2; D is unclear. The CDR3 runs 15 residues. Per germline, CDR1 LNHDA and CDR2 SQIVND (reference sequence). V lost 4 bases and J lost 4, with 13 bases in between. CDR3 DNA: TGTGCCAGTAGTAGCCCGAACTTCCCCACCGGGGAGCTGTTTTTT. Protein: CASSSPNFPTGELFF.